These 10 T cell receptor beta chains came from one sample sequenced in a study of shared clonotypes between healthy human individuals. The naive CD8 subset, CD45RO-negative cells positively selected for CCR7, excluded terminally differentiated effector memory CD45RA+ cells. The assay was immunoSEQ multiplex PCR, and TCRdb's table has in-frame clones only and misses some. The sample lists roughly 2.1 million clones; just over 90% were seen once. The specimen was naive CD8+ T cells from PBMCs. These receptor sequences come from a man between 18 and 29 years old in good health. Some clones in this sample may be carry-over from other donors' samples.

The chain is built from TRBV27 and TRBJ2-1, with D perhaps matching TRBD2 (5 bases). Germline CDR1 is MNHEY and CDR2 is SMNVEV (reference sequence). Between the trimmed V and J ends, which lost 0 bases and 2 bases, there was a span of 20 bases. This CDR3 comprises 19 residues. The CDR3 here is CASSLSLLSDGKPYNEQFF. As DNA, the CDR3 is TGTGCCAGCAGTTTATCCTTGCTATCGGACGGGAAGCCCTACAATGAGCAGTTCTTC.

The chain uses TRBV4-1 and TRBJ2-7; tentatively, D is TRBD1 or TRBD2 (6 bases each). Germline V gives CDR1 MGHRA, CDR2 YSYEKL. This CDR3 spans 17 amino acids. Trimming shortened V by 0 bases and J by 3 bases, and 18 bases separated the two germline ends. CDR3 nucleotides: TGCGCCAGCAGCCAAGATAGTAGCCGCAGGGGAGGCTACGAGCAGTACTTC. It yields the protein CASSQDSSRRGGYEQYF.

This chain links TRBV4-1 with TRBJ1-5, with D unresolved. The CDR3 extends over 15 amino acids. The germline V and J ends were trimmed by 2 bases and 0 bases, with 8 bases remaining between them. CDR1 MGHRA and CDR2 YSYEKL come from the germline V gene. In DNA, the CDR3 is TGCGCCAGCAGCCAATGGGATTATAGCAATCAGCCCCAGCATTTT. This encodes CASSQWDYSNQPQHF.

The gene calls are TRBV28 and TRBJ2-7; 7 bases are shared with TRBD2. The germline CDR1 and CDR2 sequences are MDHEN and SYDVKM. V gave up 6 bases and J gave up 4 bases; unmatched junction bases: 3. CDR3 size: 12 residues. The CDR3 loop is CASSGLDYEQYF. CDR3 nucleotides: TGTGCCAGCAGCGGACTAGATTACGAGCAGTACTTC. The variable domain in full, with the rest retrieved from reference TRBV28 and TRBJ2-7, is DVKVTQSSRYLVKRTGEKVFLECVQDMDHENMFWYRQDPGLGLRLIYFSYDVKMKEKGDIPEGYSVSREKKERFSLILESASTNQTSMYLCASSGLDYEQYFGPGTRLTVT.

This clone has only one observation. The V gene is TRBV2, the J gene TRBJ1-3; D is unresolved. This CDR3 is 13 amino acids long. The V gene's germline CDR1 is SNHLY and CDR2 FYNNEI. V was cut by 3 bases and J by 4 bases, with 7 bases left in between. CDR3 sequence reads: CASSEFSGNTIYF. CDR3 DNA sequence: TGTGCCAGCAGTGAGTTTTCAGGAAACACCATATATTTT.

This sequence joins TRBV29-1 and TRBJ1-2; perhaps TRBD1 as D (6 bases). V gave up 2 bases and J gave up 7 bases, with 20 bases separating them. The CDR3 is made up of 15 amino acids. Germline loops: CDR1 SQVTM, CDR2 ANQGSEA. CDR3: CSVETTGQQIGGYTF. Here the CDR3 DNA reads TGCAGCGTTGAAACTACAGGGCAGCAAATTGGTGGCTACACCTTC.

A note on this clone: The sample carries other DNA sequences with the same CDR3. The J gene is TRBJ2-1, the V gene TRBV9; the match to TRBD2 covers 7 bases. This CDR3 region has 16 residues. V lost 7 bases to trimming and J lost 0 bases; unmatched junction nucleotides: 10. Germline lookup yields CDR1 SGDLS and CDR2 YYNGEE. CDR3 bases: TGTGCCAGCTCTCCGGGCGGGGGTAGCTCCTACAATGAGCAGTTCTTC. This encodes CASSPGGGSSYNEQFF.

This clone came up once. The CDR3, as DNA: TGCAGCGTTGCCAACAGGGGCCTCCTTCCCTACGAGCAGTACTTC. Its translation: CSVANRGLLPYEQYF. V is TRBV29-1 and J is TRBJ2-7; the match to TRBD1 covers 7 bases. Germline lookup yields CDR1 SQVTM and CDR2 ANQGSEA. CDR3 length equals 15 residues. The junction had 11 bases not matched to a gene; V was cut back by 4 bases and J by 2 bases.

As regards this clone: Within the sample, other DNA sequences also encode this same CDR3. The J gene is TRBJ2-1, the V gene TRBV27, with 7 bases fitting TRBD1. From germline, CDR1 is MNHEY and CDR2 SMNVEV (reference sequence). The V segment lost 5 bases and the J segment 3 bases; nucleotides outside the gene matches: 10. The CDR3 totals 16 residues. CDR3 amino acids: CASSPSTGEVYNEQFF. DNA for the CDR3: TGTGCCAGCAGTCCCTCTACAGGGGAAGTCTACAATGAGCAGTTCTTC.

The table lists this clone with a few counts. The J gene is TRBJ1-5, the V gene TRBV20-1; unclear D gene. The germline gives CDR1 DFQATT, CDR2 SNEGSKA (reference sequence). The CDR3 extends over 11 amino acids. V lost 3 bases and J 15 bases, leaving 15 bases between the germline ends. The CDR3 coding sequence is TGCAGTGCTAGGGAATTAGGTGCCCCGCATTTT. It is translated as CSARELGAPHF.